Presented here are 20 T cell receptor beta chains from one specimen sequenced in a study of blood T cell repertoires in COVID-19. Assay used: immunoSEQ multiplex PCR; TCRdb lists only in-frame clones, some missing. Of over 200,000 clones in the sample, over 85% were seen once. Sample: PBMCs or T cells enriched from blood (not recorded which). The receptors originated from a woman aged 25 to 39 with acute COVID-19.

The rearrangement links TRBV2 to TRBJ2-5, with 9 bases that match TRBD1. Germline V CDR1 and CDR2: SNHLY, FYNNEI. Losses at the gene ends were 6 bases for V and 4 bases for J; bases not matched to a gene: 9. This CDR3 spans 15 amino acids. CDR3 coding DNA: TGTGCCAGCAGCGGGACAGGGAGTTCTCGAGAGACCCAGTACTTC. Translated, it gives CASSGTGSSRETQYF.

A single count supports this clone. CDR3 DNA sequence: TGTGCCAGCACCAGTGAGGGGACAGGCAGGGGCTATGGCTACACCTTC. Translation: CASTSEGTGRGYGYTF. This chain links TRBV27 with TRBJ1-2; TRBD1 matches 8 bases. Germline CDR1 and CDR2: MNHEY and SMNVEV (reference sequence). Losses at the gene ends were 7 bases for V and 4 bases for J; bases not matched to a gene: 14. There are 16 residues in the CDR3.

The chain uses TRBV6-5 and TRBJ2-7; perhaps TRBD1 as D (5 bases). This CDR3 spans 12 amino acids. V was pared by 8 bases and J by 0 bases, with 8 bases between. Germline CDR1 and CDR2: MNHEY and SVGAGI. The CDR3 reads CASSTVSYEQYF. CDR3 DNA: TGTGCCAGCTCGACAGTCTCCTACGAGCAGTACTTC.

With regard to this clone: The junction differs from germline at one of its ends, possibly a read error. V is TRBV14 and J is TRBJ2-5; maybe TRBD2 (5 bases). CDR1 is SGHDN and CDR2 is FVKESK in the germline V gene. This CDR3 comprises 14 residues. This CDR3 reads CASSPHGLRETQYF. The CDR3 DNA sequence: TGTGCCAGCAGCCCCCACGGATTAAGGGAGACCCAATACTTC.

This rearrangement joins TRBV6-5 to TRBJ1-2; no clear D gene. CDR3 length: 12 amino acids. V lost 4 bases to trimming and J lost 2 bases, with 5 bases between them. The germline V gene encodes CDR1 MNHEY and CDR2 SVGAGI. The DNA for the CDR3 is TGTGCCAGCAGTTTGAGAAACTATGGCTACACCTTC. Translation gives CASSLRNYGYTF.

The V call is TRBV10-2, the J call TRBJ2-5; perhaps TRBD1 as D (6 bases). V was clipped by 11 bases and J by 12 bases, with 13 bases between them. Germline V gene data show CDR1 as WSHSY and CDR2 as SAAADI. The CDR3 loop spans 9 amino acids. CDR3 amino acids: CASGTQKYF. CDR3 nucleotide sequence: TGCGCCTCCGGGACACAAAAGTACTTC.

This sequence joins TRBV5-1 and TRBJ2-7; the match to TRBD1 covers 7 bases. The CDR3 extends over 15 amino acids. The trim removed 4 bases at V and 5 bases at J, leaving 12 bases unmatched. Germline V lookup: CDR1 SGHRS, CDR2 YFSETQ. The chain's CDR3 is CASSLGPTGMDEQYF. The CDR3 DNA reads TGCGCCAGCAGCCTGGGACCGACAGGGATGGACGAGCAGTACTTC. The variable domain in full, with the rest retrieved from reference TRBV5-1 and TRBJ2-7, is KAGVTQTPRYLIKTRGQQVTLSCSPISGHRSVSWYQQTPGQGLQFLFEYFSETQRNKGNFPGRFSGRQFSNSRSEMNVSTLELGDSALYLCASSLGPTGMDEQYFGPGTRLTVT.

The J gene is TRBJ1-3, the V gene TRBV4-3; 12 nucleotides align to TRBD1. The ends lost 3 bases at V and 0 bases at J; junction bases unmatched: 6. CDR3 size: 18 residues. The germline V gene has CDR1 LGHNA and CDR2 YSLEER. DNA of the CDR3: TGCGCCAGCAGCCAGGGCGGGACAGGGGGCTTCTCTGGAAACACCATATATTTT. Its translation: CASSQGGTGGFSGNTIYF.

This chain joins TRBV9 and TRBJ1-1; D perhaps matches TRBD1 (5 bases). The CDR3 contains 16 residues. V shed 0 bases and J shed 2 bases, with 14 bases lying between them. Per germline, CDR1 SGDLS and CDR2 YYNGEE. Here the CDR3 DNA reads TGTGCCAGCAGCGTAGGGGGGGTGGTATACAACACTGAAGCTTTCTTT. It translates to CASSVGGVVYNTEAFF.

This clone occurred once. This chain uses TRBV30 with TRBJ2-7, with D maybe TRBD2 (5 bases). V lost 0 bases to trimming and J lost 7 bases, with 7 bases between them. The CDR3 totals 11 residues. The germline V gene encodes CDR1 GTSNPN and CDR2 SVGIG (reference sequence). The CDR3 loop is CAWSVRGEQYF. CDR3 nucleotides: TGTGCCTGGAGTGTACGAGGGGAGCAGTACTTC.

The CDR3 DNA sequence: TGTGCCAGCAGCTTGGAAATCAATAATTCACCCCTCCACTTT. This gives the protein CASSLEINNSPLHF. The genes are TRBV5-4 and TRBJ1-6; D uncertain. From germline, CDR1 is SGHNT and CDR2 YYREEE (reference sequence). The CDR3 runs 14 residues. Trimming left V 0 bases short and J 5 bases short, with 6 bases between.

The chain links TRBV4-3 to TRBJ2-2; a weak D match, TRBD1 (6 bases). From germline, CDR1 is LGHNA and CDR2 YSLEER. The CDR3 covers 13 residues. V was shortened by 4 bases and J by 8 bases, with 11 bases between the two germline ends. Written as DNA, the CDR3 is TGCGCCAGCAGCCTAAAACAGGGAGGGGAGCTGTTTTTT. Its protein is CASSLKQGGELFF.

The V call is TRBV7-6, the J call TRBJ1-2; the match to TRBD1 covers 9 bases. The CDR3 contains 16 residues. Germline V gene data show CDR1 as SGHVS and CDR2 as FNYEAQ. The V segment lost 3 bases and the J segment 6 bases; nucleotides outside the gene matches: 11. The CDR3 is CASSLGTGWPGDGYTF. As DNA, the CDR3 is TGTGCCAGCAGCTTGGGGACAGGGTGGCCGGGGGATGGCTACACCTTC.

This chain joins TRBV3-1 (or the pseudogene TRBV3-2) and TRBJ1-6, with D perhaps TRBD1 (6 bases). Germline assignment: CDR1 LGHDT and CDR2 YNNKEL (reference sequence). V gave up 4 bases and J gave up 5 bases, with 9 bases separating them. The CDR3 loop spans 14 amino acids. The CDR3 nucleotides read TGTGCCAGCAGCCTACGACAGGATAATTCACCCCTCCACTTT. It specifies CASSLRQDNSPLHF.

This chain connects TRBV12-3 or TRBV12-4 to TRBJ1-5, with D possibly being TRBD1 (5 bases). V shed 6 bases and J shed 2 bases, with 8 bases lying between them. The CDR3 contains 13 residues. CDR3 sequence (DNA): TGTGCCAGCAGCGACAGCGGCAATCAGCCCCAGCATTTT. Its translation is CASSDSGNQPQHF.

This clone was found a few times. The chain couples TRBV19 to TRBJ1-5; 7 nucleotides match TRBD1. Germline CDR1 is LNHDA and CDR2 is SQIVND (reference sequence). Trimming took 6 bases from V and 7 from J; bases not matched to a gene: 9. CDR3 length: 14 residues. CDR3 bases: TGTGCCAGTAGACGGGACAGCGGCTACCAGCCCCAGCATTTT. Its protein product is CASRRDSGYQPQHF.

The V gene is TRBV5-1, the J gene TRBJ2-3; a possible D gene is TRBD1 (6 bases). Germline CDR1 reads SGHRS; CDR2 reads YFSETQ. This CDR3 contains 14 residues. The V and J ends lost 3 bases and 6 bases respectively, with 14 bases between them. This CDR3 is CASSSGQPGDTQYF. For the CDR3, the DNA is TGCGCCAGCAGCTCCGGACAGCCTGGGGATACGCAGTATTTT.

The CDR3 loop is CASSPRQGFDTGELFF. The CDR3 DNA reads as TGTGCCAGCAGCCCACGGCAGGGGTTTGACACCGGGGAGCTGTTTTTT. The chain recombines TRBV9 with TRBJ2-2; D is possibly TRBD1 (6 bases). V lost 4 bases and J lost 3, with 16 bases in between. There are 16 residues in the CDR3. The germline V gene has CDR1 SGDLS and CDR2 YYNGEE.

The V gene is TRBV3-1 (or the pseudogene TRBV3-2), the J gene TRBJ1-5; D may be TRBD1 (5 bases). Per the germline V gene, CDR1 is LGHDT and CDR2 is YNNKEL (reference sequence). The CDR3 totals 16 residues. The V gene lost 0 bases and the J gene lost 7 bases, with 16 bases spanning the gap. As DNA, the CDR3 is TGTGCCAGCAGCCAAGAGGGAGGGCAGGGTGGCCAGCCCCAGCATTTT. Protein product: CASSQEGGQGGQPQHF.

CDR3 protein: CASSSLLAGGPYEQFF. The CDR3 nucleotides are TGTGCCAGCAGTTCCCTTCTAGCGGGGGGGCCTTATGAGCAGTTCTTC. V usage is TRBV28 and J usage is TRBJ2-1, with 12 bases identical to TRBD2. The germline V gene encodes CDR1 MDHEN and CDR2 SYDVKM. Trimming removed 4 bases from V and 8 bases from J; junction bases left unmatched: 9. This CDR3 has 16 residues.